This TCR beta chain was captured in a study of T cell repertoires and HLA-DP antigens. V dropped 2 bases and J dropped 4 bases, with 8 bases sitting between them. Germline V CDR1 and CDR2: SGHTA, FQGNSA. This CDR3 comprises 13 residues. To note about this clone: Its antigen remains unknown.

Generated by immunoSEQ multiplex PCR, the TCRdb table keeps only in-frame clones and is missing some. The profile shows some 110,000 clones, about 91% of them singletons. This clonotype originated in a woman younger than 30 in good health and CMV-seronegative. What was sequenced was CD4+ T cells from PBMCs. The chain is built from TRBV7-2 and TRBJ1-1, with D possibly being TRBD1 (6 bases). Here the CDR3 DNA reads TGTGCCAGCAGCTTAAGGGGGGGCACTGAAGCTTTCTTT. The encoded protein is CASSLRGGTEAFF.